Sequencing of this T cell receptor (beta chain) was carried out in a study of blood T cell repertoires in COVID-19. In the study overall: The analysed material was cDNA or gDNA that came from T cells, B-cell-depleted T cells, or PBMCs.

Profiled with immunoSEQ multiplex PCR; TCRdb holds only in-frame clones, not every one. This sample has about 500,000 clones, with roughly nine tenths found just once. V lost 0 bases, J lost 4 bases, and 10 bases lay in between. CDR1 and CDR2 (germline): LNHNV, YYDKDF (reference sequence). This CDR3 spans 14 amino acids. It was during active infection that Seattle patients were enrolled and then longitudinally followed. Sequencing used peripheral blood. V gene TRBV15 combines with J gene TRBJ2-7, with D possibly matching TRBD2 (6 bases). The clonotype was recovered from a woman aged 45-65 years with COVID-19, enrolled during active disease. The CDR3 nucleotides are TGTGCCACCAGCAGAGATCCGGGGGAATACGAGCAGTACTTC. Protein sequence: CATSRDPGEYEQYF.